Sequencing of this T cell receptor beta chain was carried out in a study of cytomegalovirus exposure and HLA in healthy donors. CDR1 and CDR2 from the germline V gene are SQVTM and ANQGSEA. Trimming shortened V by 3 bases and J by 0 bases, and 15 bases separated the two germline ends. The CDR3 length is 16 residues. The repertoire was sequenced with immunoSEQ multiplex PCR; TCRdb's copy has only in-frame clones and lacks some. The table lists about 120,000 clones, around 89% of them singletons, with over 6% in the top ten. In this sample, this clone turned up once. The sequenced material came from PBMCs. The clonotype comes from a woman between 18 and 29 years old in good health and CMV-seropositive. V gene TRBV29-1 combines with J gene TRBJ2-1; D is possibly TRBD2 (6 bases). CDR3: CSVEGLALSSYNEQFF. The DNA for the CDR3 is TGCAGCGTTGAGGGGCTAGCGTTAAGCTCCTACAATGAGCAGTTCTTC.